These T cell receptor beta chains were read from a single sample in a study of cytomegalovirus exposure and HLA in healthy donors. Only in-frame clones appear in the TCRdb table, and some are missing; sequencing was by immunoSEQ multiplex PCR. The data hold 110,000 or so clones, with nearly 85% observed a single time. Sequenced input: PBMCs. The receptors originated from a man in his late teens or twenties in good health and CMV-seronegative. Each CDR3 is given with its conserved first and last residue. Size tells how often a clone was seen (once, few, many) or the class of an expanded clone, and some rows leave it out.

J | length | V | size | CDR3
TRBJ2-5 | 11 | TRBV18 | - | CASSQQETQYF
TRBJ1-1 | 14 | TRBV5-4 | - | CASSLAGPGGEAFF
TRBJ2-5 | 15 | TRBV6-5 | once | CASSPGLASQETQYF
TRBJ2-3 | 18 | TRBV5-4 | - | CASSFIQGHGMGADTQYF
TRBJ2-7 | 16 | TRBV5-1 | once | CASSLFTSGVAYEQYF
TRBJ1-2 | 16 | TRBV21-1 | once | CASSQKQSLSNYGYTF
TRBJ2-4 | 19 | TRBV30 | - | CAWSHPGQGAKGEKNIQYF
TRBJ2-7 | 14 | TRBV5-1 | few | CASSWTGGTHEQYF
TRBJ1-1 | 14 | TRBV5-6 | - | CASARDRVNTEAFF
TRBJ2-7 | 16 | TRBV18 | - | CASSPPPGQGGYEQYF
TRBJ2-5 | 14 | TRBV5-8 | once | CASSTGAGMKTQYF
TRBJ2-2 | 18 | TRBV5-4 | once | CASSPLPTSGGGTGELFF
TRBJ2-3 | 19 | TRBV5-4 | - | CASSFWRGSGRARTDTQYF
TRBJ2-1 | 15 | TRBV6-5 | - | CASSLRDSRGHEQFF
TRBJ2-3 | 16 | TRBV27 | - | CASSLLLAGGADTQYF
TRBJ1-2 | 11 | TRBV29-1 | once | CSVGGGNGYTF
TRBJ2-1 | 13 | TRBV19 | - | CASTPGLVNEQFF
TRBJ2-2 | 14 | TRBV28 | - | CASAGTANTGELFF
TRBJ1-5 | 14 | TRBV15 | few | CATSTIPGGQPQHF
TRBJ1-2 | 14 | TRBV28 | few | CASSRGIGNYGYTF
TRBJ2-6 | 16 | TRBV19 | - | CASSSGSFPGANVLTF
TRBJ2-1 | 16 | TRBV5-1 | few | CASSLDSGGGWNEQFF
TRBJ1-2 | 14 | TRBV5-1 | - | CASSTVSVDYGYTF
TRBJ2-7 | 18 | TRBV4-3 | - | CASSQDRLAAAPSYEQYF
TRBJ1-2 | 13 | TRBV6-5 | - | CASSYPDSYGYTF
TRBJ2-1 | 13 | TRBV29-1 | - | CSVGAGPYNEQFF
TRBJ1-1 | 11 | TRBV28 | - | CASISNTEAFF
TRBJ2-1 | 16 | TRBV9 | - | CASSPGLAGSYNEQFF
TRBJ2-1 | 14 | TRBV28 | - | CASISGTSYNEQFF
TRBJ1-4 | 15 | TRBV10-1 | - | CASSALTGPNEKLFF
TRBJ2-5 | 15 | TRBV7-2 | - | CASSLVAGVWETQYF
TRBJ2-5 | 12 | TRBV30 | - | CAGTGGEKTQYF
TRBJ2-6 | 17 | TRBV19 | - | CASSLQGMGSGANVLTF
TRBJ2-7 | 14 | TRBV19 | - | CASSIGGKNYEQYF
TRBJ2-1 | 12 | TRBV7-9 | few | CSSSFSVNEQFF
TRBJ1-2 | 12 | TRBV28 | few | CASSFGGYGYTF
TRBJ1-1 | 18 | TRBV5-4 | few | CASSSRGQGARRTTEAFF
TRBJ1-6 | 11 | TRBV6-1 | few | CASSEYLLFNF
TRBJ1-2 | 13 | TRBV7-2 | - | CASSPRDRDGYTF
TRBJ2-1 | 18 | TRBV11-2 | - | CASSLGFLGRGRSHEQFF
TRBJ2-3 | 19 | TRBV5-8 | - | CASSLHLGTSGIGGDTQYF
TRBJ2-1 | 16 | TRBV9 | - | CASSVGETGGVDEQFF
TRBJ2-1 | 14 | TRBV6-4 | - | CASTLDRFNHEQFF
TRBJ2-1 | 13 | TRBV29-1 | - | CSVAPARDREQFF
TRBJ2-7 | 15 | TRBV6-5 | - | CVSSYPGTGKNEQYF
TRBJ1-2 | 13 | TRBV6-4 | many | CASSDSTGDGYTF
TRBJ2-7 | 14 | TRBV11-2 | - | CASSFQGTGNEQYF
TRBJ1-6 | 16 | TRBV6-1 | few | CASSELAGGLGSPLHF
TRBJ1-5 | 15 | TRBV28 | - | CASSLDNRDRQPQHF
TRBJ1-5 | 14 | TRBV6-4 | - | CASSEGGGNQPQHF
TRBJ2-3 | 15 | TRBV2 | - | CASIAVAGRADTQYF
TRBJ2-5 | 15 | TRBV7-9 | - | CASNPLRGREETQYF
TRBJ2-3 | 20 | TRBV6-1 | - | CASSGEALAGLMGFTDTQYF
TRBJ1-4 | 12 | TRBV11-2 | - | CASSFLNEKLFF
TRBJ2-7 | 15 | TRBV11-2 | - | CASSLGGTGNSEQYF
TRBJ2-7 | 11 | TRBV20-1 | - | CSTRTGTEQYF